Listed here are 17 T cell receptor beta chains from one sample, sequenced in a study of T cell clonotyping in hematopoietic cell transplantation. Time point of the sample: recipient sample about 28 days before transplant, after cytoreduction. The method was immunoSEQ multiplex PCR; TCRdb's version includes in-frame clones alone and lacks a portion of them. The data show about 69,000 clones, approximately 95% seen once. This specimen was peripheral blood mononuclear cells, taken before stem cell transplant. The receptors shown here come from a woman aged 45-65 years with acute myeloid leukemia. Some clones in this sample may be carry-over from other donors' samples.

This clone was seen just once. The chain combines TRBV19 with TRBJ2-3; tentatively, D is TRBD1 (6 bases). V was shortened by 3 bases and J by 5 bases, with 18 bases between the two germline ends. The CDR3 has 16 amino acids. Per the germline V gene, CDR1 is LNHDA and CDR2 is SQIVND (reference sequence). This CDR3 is CASSILGAGAGDTQYF. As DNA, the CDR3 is TGTGCCAGTAGTATCCTCGGGGCAGGGGCCGGAGATACGCAGTATTTT.

CDR3: CASSTGDLTNTEAFF. The CDR3 DNA sequence: TGCGCCAGCAGCACGGGGGACTTAACGAACACTGAAGCTTTCTTT. The chain employs TRBV5-1 and TRBJ1-1; D is possibly TRBD1 (5 bases). The CDR3 loop spans 15 amino acids. Trimming cost V 4 bases and J 1 base, with 14 bases left between them. Germline CDR1 is SGHRS and CDR2 is YFSETQ.

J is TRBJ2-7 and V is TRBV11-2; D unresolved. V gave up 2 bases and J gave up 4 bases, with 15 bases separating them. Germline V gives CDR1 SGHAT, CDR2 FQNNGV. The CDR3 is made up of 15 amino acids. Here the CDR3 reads CASSLYSGSEYEQYF. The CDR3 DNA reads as TGTGCCAGCAGCTTATACTCTGGCAGTGAATACGAGCAGTACTTC.

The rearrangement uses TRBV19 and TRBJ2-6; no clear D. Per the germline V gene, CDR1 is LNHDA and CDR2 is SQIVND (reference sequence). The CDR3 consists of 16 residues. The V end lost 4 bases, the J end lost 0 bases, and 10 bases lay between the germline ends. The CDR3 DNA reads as TGTGCCAGTAGTACACTTACGGGCTCTGGGGCCAACGTCCTGACTTTC. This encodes CASSTLTGSGANVLTF.

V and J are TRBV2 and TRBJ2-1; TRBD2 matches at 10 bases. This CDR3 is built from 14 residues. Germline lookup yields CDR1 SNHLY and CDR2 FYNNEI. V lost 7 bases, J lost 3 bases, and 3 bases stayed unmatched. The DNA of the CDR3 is TGTGCCAGCACAGGACTAGCGGACTACAATGAGCAGTTCTTC. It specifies CASTGLADYNEQFF.

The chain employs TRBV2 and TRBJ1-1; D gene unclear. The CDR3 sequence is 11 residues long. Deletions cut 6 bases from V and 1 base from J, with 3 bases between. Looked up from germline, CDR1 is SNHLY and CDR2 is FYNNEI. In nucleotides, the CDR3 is TGTGCCAGCAGGACGAACACTGAAGCTTTCTTT. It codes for CASRTNTEAFF.

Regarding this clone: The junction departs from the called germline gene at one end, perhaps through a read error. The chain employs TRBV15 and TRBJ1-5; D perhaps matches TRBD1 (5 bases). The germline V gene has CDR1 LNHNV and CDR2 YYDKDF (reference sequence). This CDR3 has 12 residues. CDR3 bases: TGTGTCACCCAGCACAGGAATCAGCCCCAGCATTTT. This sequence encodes CVTQHRNQPQHF. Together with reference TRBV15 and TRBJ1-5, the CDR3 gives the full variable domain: DAMVIQNPRYQVTQFGKPVTLSCSQTLNHNVMYWYQQKSSQAPKLLFHYYDKDFNNEADTPDNFQSRRPNTSFCFLDIRSPGLGDTAMYLCVTQHRNQPQHFGDGTRLSIL.

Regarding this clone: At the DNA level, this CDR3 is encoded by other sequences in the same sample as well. The CDR3: CASSLGAGARTDTQYF. CDR3 DNA: TGCGCCAGCAGCTTGGGGGCAGGGGCAAGGACAGATACGCAGTATTTT. The chain employs TRBV5-1 and TRBJ2-3; possible D gene TRBD1, 6 bases. From germline, CDR1 is SGHRS and CDR2 YFSETQ. The V gene lost 0 bases and the J gene lost 3 bases, with 14 bases spanning the gap. This CDR3 has 16 residues.

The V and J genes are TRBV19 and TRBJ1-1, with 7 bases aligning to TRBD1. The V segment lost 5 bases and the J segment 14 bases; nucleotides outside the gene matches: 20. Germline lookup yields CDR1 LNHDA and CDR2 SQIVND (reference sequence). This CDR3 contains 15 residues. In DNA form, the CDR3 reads TGTGCCAGTAGTCCCCGTGGAAGTAAGGGGGCTTTTTCGTTCTTT. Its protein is CASSPRGSKGAFSFF.

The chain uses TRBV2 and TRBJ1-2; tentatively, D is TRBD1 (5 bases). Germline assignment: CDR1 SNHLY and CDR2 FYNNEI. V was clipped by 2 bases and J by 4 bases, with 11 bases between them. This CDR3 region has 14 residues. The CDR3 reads CASSELGGAYGYTF. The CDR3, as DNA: TGTGCCAGCAGTGAACTCGGGGGTGCCTATGGCTACACCTTC.

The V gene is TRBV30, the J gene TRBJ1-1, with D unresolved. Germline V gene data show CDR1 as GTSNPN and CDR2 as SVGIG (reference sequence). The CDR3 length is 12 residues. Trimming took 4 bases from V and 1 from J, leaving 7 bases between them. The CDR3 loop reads CAWKNENTEAFF. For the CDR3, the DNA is TGTGCCTGGAAAAACGAGAACACTGAAGCTTTCTTT.

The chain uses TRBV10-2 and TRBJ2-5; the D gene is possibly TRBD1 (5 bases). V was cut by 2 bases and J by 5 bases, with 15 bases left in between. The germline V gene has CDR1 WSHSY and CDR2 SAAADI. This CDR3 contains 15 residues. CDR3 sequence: CASSEQQGIVETQYF. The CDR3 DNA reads TGCGCCAGCAGTGAGCAGCAGGGAATTGTGGAGACCCAGTACTTC.

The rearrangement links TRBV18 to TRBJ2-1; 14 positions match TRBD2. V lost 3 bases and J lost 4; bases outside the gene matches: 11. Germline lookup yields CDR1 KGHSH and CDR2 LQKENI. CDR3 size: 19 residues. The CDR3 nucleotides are TGTGCCAGCTCACCTCAACGAACCCGACTAGCGGGGGGGTACAATGAGCAGTTCTTC. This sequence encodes CASSPQRTRLAGGYNEQFF. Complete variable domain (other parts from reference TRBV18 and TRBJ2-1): NAGVMQNPRHLVRRRGQEARLRCSPMKGHSHVYWYRQLPEEGLKFMVYLQKENIIDESGMPKERFSAEFPKEGPSILRIQQVVRGDSAAYFCASSPQRTRLAGGYNEQFFGPGTRLTVL.

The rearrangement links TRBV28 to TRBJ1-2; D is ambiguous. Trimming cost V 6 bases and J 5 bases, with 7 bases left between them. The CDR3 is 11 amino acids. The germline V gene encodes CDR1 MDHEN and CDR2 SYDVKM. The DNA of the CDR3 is TGTGCCAGCAGCAGCGATTATGGCTACACCTTC. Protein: CASSSDYGYTF.

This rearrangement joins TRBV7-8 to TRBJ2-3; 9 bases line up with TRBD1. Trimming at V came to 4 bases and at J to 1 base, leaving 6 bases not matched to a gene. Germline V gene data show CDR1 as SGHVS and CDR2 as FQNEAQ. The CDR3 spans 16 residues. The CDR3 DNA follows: TGTGCCAGCAGCTCGCGACAGGGGGTGCGCACAGATACGCAGTATTTT. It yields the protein CASSSRQGVRTDTQYF.

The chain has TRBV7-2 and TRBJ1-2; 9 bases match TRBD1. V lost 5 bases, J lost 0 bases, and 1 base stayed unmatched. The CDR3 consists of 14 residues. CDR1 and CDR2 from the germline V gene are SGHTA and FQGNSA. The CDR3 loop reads CASSRQGANYGYTF. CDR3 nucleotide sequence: TGTGCCAGCAGCCGACAGGGGGCTAACTATGGCTACACCTTC.

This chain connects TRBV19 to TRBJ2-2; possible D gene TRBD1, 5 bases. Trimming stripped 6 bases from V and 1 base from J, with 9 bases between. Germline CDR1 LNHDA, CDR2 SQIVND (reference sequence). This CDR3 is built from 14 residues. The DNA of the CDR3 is TGTGCCAGTAGCAAGGACAAGAACACCGGGGAGCTGTTTTTT. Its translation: CASSKDKNTGELFF.